This TCR beta chain was profiled in a study of T cell clonotyping in hematopoietic cell transplantation. The wider study: Recipients' pretransplant samples followed cytoreduction.

Study results and limitations: Without cell sorting, CD4 versus CD8 contributions remain unresolved.

V lost 9 bases, J lost 6 bases, and 20 bases lay in between. The CDR3 extends over 15 amino acids. Germline V gene data show CDR1 as MDHEN and CDR2 as SYDVKM. Using immunoSEQ multiplex PCR, the repertoire was profiled, and TCRdb retains in-frame clones only, with some absent. This sample has over 7,000 clones; 88% occur once, and the top ten carry approximately 6.6%. Time point in this sample: recipient sample about 28 days before transplant, after cytoreduction. Blood collection times were about day -28 and days 30, 100, 180 posttransplant. This clone was seen more than once but under ten times. Its cognate antigen is unknown.

The J gene is TRBJ2-2, the V gene TRBV28, with a possible D match to TRBD1 (7 bases). This sequence was found in a man in his 60s with acute myeloid leukemia. Some clones in this sample may be carry-over from other donors' samples. The starting material was peripheral blood mononuclear cells, obtained before stem cell transplant. Here the CDR3 DNA reads TGTGCCAGTTACGGGGGAGACAGGGTGGCCGGGGAGCTGTTTTTT. This sequence encodes CASYGGDRVAGELFF. Looking up the rest from reference TRBV28 and TRBJ2-2 gives the full variable domain: DVKVTQSSRYLVKRTGEKVFLECVQDMDHENMFWYRQDPGLGLRLIYFSYDVKMKEKGDIPEGYSVSREKKERFSLILESASTNQTSMYLCASYGGDRVAGELFFGEGSRLTVL.